This T cell receptor beta chain is drawn from a study of CD8+ T cells in alopecia areata. Findings of the study overall: Scalp samples also yield sequences from resident alphabeta T cells of normal skin. Possibly as an HLA-related effect, TCR sharing across patients appeared less clear than in mice.

The CDR3 is made up of 14 amino acids. With 2 bases removed from V and 4 bases from J, the gap between germline ends came to 13 bases. CDR1 is SQVTM and CDR2 is ANQGSEA in the germline V gene. Worth noting for this clone: Its antigen is currently unknown.

The authors extracted RNA and reverse transcribed it into cDNA as the sequencing template. Data came from immunoSEQ multiplex PCR; TCRdb stores just in-frame clones and leaves some out. The sample lists 35,000 or so clones, around 50% occurring once. Across 4 to 6 patients, CD4+ cells underwent sorting into CD25+CD127- cells. The chain carries TRBV29-1 and TRBJ2-3; a possible D gene is TRBD1 (6 bases). Material for sequencing was CD4+ Tregs sorted from blood. The clonotype comes from a human donor with alopecia areata. The CDR3 loop is CSVELGNRADTQYF. The CDR3 DNA reads as TGCAGCGTTGAATTGGGCAACAGGGCAGATACGCAGTATTTT.